This T cell receptor beta chain appears in the sequencing data of a study of spatial heterogeneity in lung cancer. TCRdb used MiXCR to reprocess the 5' RACE reads, holding one entry per CDR3 protein. The sample lists around 41,000 distinct CDR3 sequences, approximately 7% seen once, with 40% to 45% in the top ten. Germline V gene data show CDR1 as MNHNS and CDR2 as SASEGT. V lost 1 base, J lost 0 bases, and 14 bases lay in between. The CDR3 runs to 17 residues. The sample's time point: sample taken at primary tumor resection. Whole RNA, which was extracted from tumor, nontumor lung tissue or frozen PBMC, was sequenced without any cell sorting.

The sequencing used PBMCs, collected at surgery. This receptor was identified in a female donor with early-stage non-small cell lung cancer. The rearrangement links TRBV6-1 to TRBJ2-3; no clear D. CDR3 amino acids: CASSEEFRVLSTDTQYF. The CDR3 DNA reads as TGTGCCAGCAGTGAAGAGTTCCGGGTACTAAGCACAGATACGCAGTATTTT.